The text below deals with one T cell receptor (beta chain). As originally analysed: Amplification of reference gene primers was used by the study to estimate nucleated cell counts. Data came from immunoSEQ multiplex PCR; TCRdb stores just in-frame clones and leaves some out. V and J calls and clone size are as listed in that table; D and trimming were resolved from the DNA. The table includes about 230,000 clones, over 75% detected once. This specimen belongs to a study of blood T cell repertoires in COVID-19. The CDR3 contains 13 residues. Germline CDR1 MNHEY, CDR2 SVGEGT. With 6 bases clipped from V and 4 bases from J, the junction kept 5 bases outside the gene matches.

The chain recombines TRBV6-2 or TRBV6-3 with TRBJ1-2; TRBD1 agrees at 7 bases. The sequencing sample was made of peripheral blood. The source of this sequence is a man aged 50-60 years with COVID-19, enrolled during active disease. The CDR3 spells CASSRQGSYGYTF. The CDR3 coding sequence is TGTGCCAGCAGCCGACAGGGAAGCTATGGCTACACCTTC.